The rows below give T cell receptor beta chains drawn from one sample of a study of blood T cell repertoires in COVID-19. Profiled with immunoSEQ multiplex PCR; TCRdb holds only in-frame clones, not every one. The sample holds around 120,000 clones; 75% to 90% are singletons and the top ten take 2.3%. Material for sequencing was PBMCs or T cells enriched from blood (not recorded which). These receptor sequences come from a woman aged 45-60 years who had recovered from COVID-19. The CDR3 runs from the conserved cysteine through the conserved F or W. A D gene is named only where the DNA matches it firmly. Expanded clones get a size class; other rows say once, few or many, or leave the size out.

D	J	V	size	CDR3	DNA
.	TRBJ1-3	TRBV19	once	CASGKGDGVNTIYF	TGTGCCAGTGGAAAGGGGGACGGTGTAAACACCATATATTTT
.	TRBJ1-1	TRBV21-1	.	CASSKAPGGSLILRVEAFF	TGTGCCAGCAGCAAAGCGCCGGGGGGCTCCCTAATCTTGAGGGTTGAAGCTTTCTTT
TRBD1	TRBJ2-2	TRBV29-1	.	CSVDRDDGELFF	TGCAGCGTGGACAGGGATGACGGGGAGCTGTTTTTT
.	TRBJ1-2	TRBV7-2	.	CASSSPDRNYGYTF	TGTGCCAGCAGCTCTCCCGACAGGAACTATGGCTACACCTTC
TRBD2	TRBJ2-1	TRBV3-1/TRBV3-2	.	CASSPSGGGRGEQFF	TGTGCCAGCAGCCCTAGCGGGGGGGGCAGGGGTGAGCAGTTCTTC
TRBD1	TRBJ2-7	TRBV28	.	CASSLYRGRDEQYF	TGTGCCAGCAGTTTATACAGGGGGCGCGACGAGCAGTACTTC
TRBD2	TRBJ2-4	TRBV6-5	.	CASSGGVGNIQYF	TGTGCCAGCAGCGGGGGGGTTGGAAACATTCAGTACTTC
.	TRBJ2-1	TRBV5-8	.	CASSATGIRPYNEQFF	TGTGCCAGCAGCGCCACGGGGATTCGGCCCTACAATGAGCAGTTCTTC
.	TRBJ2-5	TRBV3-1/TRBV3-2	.	CASSQALGRGGPKTQYF	TGTGCCAGCAGCCAAGCCCTTGGGAGGGGGGGCCCAAAGACCCAGTACTTC
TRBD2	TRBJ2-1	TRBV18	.	CASSPPLAGADEQFF	TGTGCCAGCTCACCACCGTTAGCGGGGGCTGATGAGCAGTTCTTC
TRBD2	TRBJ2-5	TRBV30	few	CVISSGGAGETQYF	TGTGTGATTTCTAGCGGGGGGGCCGGGGAGACCCAGTACTTC
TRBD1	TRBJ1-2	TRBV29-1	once	CSVDAATGGFYGYTF	TGCAGCGTTGATGCCGCGACAGGGGGCTTCTATGGCTACACCTTC
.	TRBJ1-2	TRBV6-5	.	CASSYVPGESNYGYTF	TGTGCCAGCAGTTACGTCCCAGGGGAGTCTAACTATGGCTACACCTTC
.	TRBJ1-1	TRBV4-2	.	CASSQDLGVAYTEAFF	TGTGCCAGCAGCCAAGATCTGGGAGTCGCTTACACTGAAGCTTTCTTT
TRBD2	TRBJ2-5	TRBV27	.	CASSSQGIVAGALETQYF	TGTGCCAGCAGTTCCCAAGGTATAGTAGCGGGGGCCCTAGAGACCCAGTACTTC
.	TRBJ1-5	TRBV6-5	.	CASRPRGRVNQPQHF	TGTGCCAGCAGGCCCAGGGGTCGTGTCAATCAGCCCCAGCATTTT
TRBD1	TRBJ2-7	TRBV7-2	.	CASSLAGTGRYEQYF	TGTGCCAGCAGCTTAGCAGGGACAGGGAGATACGAGCAGTACTTC
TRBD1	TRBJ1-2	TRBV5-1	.	CASSLAQGGYTF	TGCGCCAGCAGCTTGGCACAGGGGGGCTACACCTTC
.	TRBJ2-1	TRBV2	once	CASSGGTPYNEQFF	TGTGCCAGCAGTGGGGGGACACCTTACAATGAGCAGTTCTTC
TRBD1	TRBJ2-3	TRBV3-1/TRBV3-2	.	CASSQAGQGAIDTQYF	TGTGCCAGCAGCCAAGCGGGACAGGGGGCGATAGATACGCAGTATTTT
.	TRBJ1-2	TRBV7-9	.	CASSSSTDWGTF	TGTGCCAGCAGCTCGTCGACAGATTGGGGCACCTTC
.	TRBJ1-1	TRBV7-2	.	CASSLGRAGAFF	TGTGCCAGCAGCTTAGGGAGGGCAGGGGCTTTCTTT
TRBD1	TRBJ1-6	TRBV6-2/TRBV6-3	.	CASSQDRGDSPLHF	TGTGCCAGCAGCCAGGACAGGGGTGACTCACCCCTCCACTTT
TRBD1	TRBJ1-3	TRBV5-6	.	CASSLRQGASGNTIYF	TGTGCCAGCAGCTTAAGACAGGGGGCGTCCGGAAACACCATATATTTT
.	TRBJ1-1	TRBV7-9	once	CASSLSLRVDTEAFF	TGTGCCAGCAGCTTATCCTTGCGGGTGGACACTGAAGCTTTCTTT
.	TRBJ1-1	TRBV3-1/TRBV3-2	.	CASSPWETSIGEAFF	TGTGCCAGCAGTCCATGGGAGACCTCGATAGGCGAAGCTTTCTTT
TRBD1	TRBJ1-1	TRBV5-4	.	CASSLGQMNTEAFF	TGTGCCAGCAGCCTGGGACAGATGAACACTGAAGCTTTCTTT
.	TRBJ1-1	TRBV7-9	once	CASSLAGLWPEAFF	TGTGCCAGCAGCTTAGCGGGGCTTTGGCCTGAAGCTTTCTTT
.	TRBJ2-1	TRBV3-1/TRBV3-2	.	CASSHKDFYNEQFF	TGTGCCAGCAGTCACAAGGACTTTTACAATGAGCAGTTCTTC
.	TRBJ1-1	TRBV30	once	CAWRGQTENTEAFF	TGTGCCTGGAGGGGCCAGACAGAAAACACTGAAGCTTTCTTT
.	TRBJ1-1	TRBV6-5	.	CASSKPTGINTEAFF	TGTGCCAGCAGTAAACCGACAGGAATAAACACTGAAGCTTTCTTT
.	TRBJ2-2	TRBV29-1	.	CSVERTAGELFF	TGCAGCGTTGAAAGGACAGCCGGGGAGCTGTTTTTT
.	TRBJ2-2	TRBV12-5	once	CASGLVTTGNTGELFF	TGTGCTAGTGGTTTGGTAACGACAGGGAACACCGGGGAGCTGTTTTTT
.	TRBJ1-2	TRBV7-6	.	CASSLEPTVSANYGYTF	TGTGCCAGCAGCTTAGAGCCGACAGTTTCAGCTAACTATGGCTACACCTTC
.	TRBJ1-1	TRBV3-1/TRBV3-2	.	CASSPSRCSEAFF	TGTGCCAGCAGCCCGTCACGGTGTTCTGAAGCTTTCTTT
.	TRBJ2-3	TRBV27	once	CASSLLRGEWDTQYF	TGTGCCAGCAGTTTATTGCGGGGCGAGTGGGATACGCAGTATTTT